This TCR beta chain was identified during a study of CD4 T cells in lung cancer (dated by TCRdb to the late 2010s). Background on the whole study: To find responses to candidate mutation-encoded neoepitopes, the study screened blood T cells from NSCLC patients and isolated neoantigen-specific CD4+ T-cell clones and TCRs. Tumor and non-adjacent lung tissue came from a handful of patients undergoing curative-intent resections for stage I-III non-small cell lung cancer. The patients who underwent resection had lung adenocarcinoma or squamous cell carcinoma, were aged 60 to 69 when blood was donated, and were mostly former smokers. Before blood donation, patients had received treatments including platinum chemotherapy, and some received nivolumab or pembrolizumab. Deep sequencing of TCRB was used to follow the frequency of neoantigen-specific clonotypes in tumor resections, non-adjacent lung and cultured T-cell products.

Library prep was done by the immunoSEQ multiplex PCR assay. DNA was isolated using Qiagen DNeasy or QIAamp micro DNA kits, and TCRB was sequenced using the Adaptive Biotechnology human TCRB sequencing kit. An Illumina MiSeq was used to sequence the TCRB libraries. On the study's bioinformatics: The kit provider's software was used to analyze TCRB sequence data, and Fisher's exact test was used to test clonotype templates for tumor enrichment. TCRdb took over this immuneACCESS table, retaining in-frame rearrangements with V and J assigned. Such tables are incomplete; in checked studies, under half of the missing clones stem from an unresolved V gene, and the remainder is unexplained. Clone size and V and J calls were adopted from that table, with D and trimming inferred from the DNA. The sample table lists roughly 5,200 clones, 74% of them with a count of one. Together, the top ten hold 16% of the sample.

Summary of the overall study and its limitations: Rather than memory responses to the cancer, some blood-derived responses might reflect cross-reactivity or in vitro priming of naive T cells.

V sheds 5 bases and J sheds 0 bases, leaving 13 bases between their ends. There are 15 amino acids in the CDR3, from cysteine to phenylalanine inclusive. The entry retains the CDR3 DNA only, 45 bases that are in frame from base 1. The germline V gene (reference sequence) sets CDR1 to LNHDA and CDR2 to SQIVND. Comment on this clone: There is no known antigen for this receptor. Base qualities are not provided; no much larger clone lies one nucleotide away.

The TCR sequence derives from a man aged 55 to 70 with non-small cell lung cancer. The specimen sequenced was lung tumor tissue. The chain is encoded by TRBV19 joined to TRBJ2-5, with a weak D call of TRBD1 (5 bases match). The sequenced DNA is TGTGCCAGTAGTGCTAGGGGCCTCAACCAAGAGACCCAGTACTTC. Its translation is CASSARGLNQETQYF.